This T cell receptor (beta chain) was sequenced during a study of identifying expanded T cells in peripheral blood. Study conclusions and caveats: Roughly two-week clone count variance significantly increased as total template count grew.

Notes on this clone: Its cognate antigen is unknown.

V lost 2 bases to trimming and J lost 3 bases; unmatched junction nucleotides: 4. Germline V gene data show CDR1 as MNHNS and CDR2 as SASEGT. CDR3 length equals 15 residues. The assay was immunoSEQ multiplex PCR, and TCRdb's table has in-frame clones only and misses some. Of tens of thousands of clones detected, 88% appear once; the ten largest clones hold less than 6%. Specimen: blood. The chain joins TRBV6-1 to TRBJ2-1; 7 bases are a match to TRBD1. The clonotype comes from a person aged 18-69 years in good health. The CDR3 nucleotides are TGTGCCAGCAGTGAAACTCGGGACAGCTACAATGAGCAGTTCTTC. This encodes CASSETRDSYNEQFF.